These 21 T cell receptor beta chains were all obtained from the same sample, sequenced in a study of cytomegalovirus exposure and HLA in healthy donors. In the PCR, 60 Vbeta and 13 Jbeta primers were used. TCRdb's copy holds only in-frame clones and misses some; the assay was immunoSEQ multiplex PCR. The repertoire holds over 50,000 clones, with 60% to 80% as singletons. Sequences were obtained from PBMCs. These receptors all come from a man aged 35 to 55 in good health and CMV-seropositive.

V and J are TRBV9 and TRBJ2-7, with D perhaps TRBD2 (6 bases). Trimming removed 0 bases at V and 5 bases at J, with 12 bases between. The V gene's germline CDR1 is SGDLS and CDR2 YYNGEE. This CDR3 has 14 amino acids. CDR3 sequence: CASSVDGLRDEQYF. CDR3 nucleotide sequence: TGTGCCAGCAGCGTAGATGGACTACGAGACGAGCAGTACTTC.

The chain has TRBV27 and TRBJ2-4; tentative D call: TRBD2 (6 bases). This CDR3 comprises 13 residues. The germline gives CDR1 MNHEY, CDR2 SMNVEV (reference sequence). V dropped 7 bases and J dropped 5 bases, with 12 bases sitting between them. CDR3: CASKTRDENIQYF. DNA of the CDR3: TGTGCCAGCAAGACTAGAGATGAAAACATTCAGTACTTC.

V and J are TRBV6-4 and TRBJ2-1; a possible D gene is TRBD1 (5 bases). Germline V gene data show CDR1 as MRHNA and CDR2 as SNTAGT. CDR3 length: 12 amino acids. The V gene lost 6 bases and the J gene lost 5 bases, with 8 bases spanning the gap. The CDR3 DNA follows: TGTGCCAGCAGAGGGGTCAACAATGAGCAGTTCTTC. This translates into CASRGVNNEQFF.

The DNA for the CDR3 is TGTGCCATAAAAACAGTGGCCAAAAACATTCAGTACTTC. This translates into CAIKTVAKNIQYF. The chain carries TRBV30 and TRBJ2-4; no clear D. The germline CDR1 and CDR2 sequences are GTSNPN and SVGIG (reference sequence). The CDR3 is made up of 13 amino acids. Trimming removed 8 bases at V and 1 base at J, with 12 bases between.

The chain recombines TRBV7-3 with TRBJ2-1; 9 nucleotides match TRBD1. The V gene end was trimmed by 5 bases and the J gene end by 9 bases; junction bases not matched to a gene: 8. Germline values: CDR1 SGHTA, CDR2 FQGTGA. The CDR3 is 14 amino acids. This CDR3 is CASSLDRGFGEQFF. The CDR3 DNA sequence: TGTGCCAGCAGCCTGGACAGGGGATTCGGTGAGCAGTTCTTC.

This clone appeared a single time. V and J are TRBV6-5 and TRBJ2-7; the D gene is possibly TRBD2 (6 bases). Trimming shortened V by 6 bases and J by 5 bases, and 14 bases separated the two germline ends. Germline V gene lookup returns CDR1 MNHEY and CDR2 SVGAGI. The CDR3 runs to 13 residues. The DNA of the CDR3 is TGTGCCAGCAGCTCTCCCGGGAGCCACGAGCAGTACTTC. Translation: CASSSPGSHEQYF.

This clone was counted a single time. The chain joins TRBV5-1 to TRBJ1-1; tentative D call: TRBD1 (5 bases). Germline CDR1 is SGHRS and CDR2 is YFSETQ. CDR3 length: 15 amino acids. V shed 1 base and J shed 4 bases, with 14 bases lying between them. The DNA of the CDR3 is TGCGCCAGCAGCTTGTCTGGGCCGGGGGTCACTGAAGCTTTCTTT. Amino acid sequence: CASSLSGPGVTEAFF.

This clone was seen more than once but under ten times. In DNA form, the CDR3 reads TGTGCCAGTAGTCTGGGGGGTGGAGAGCAGTATTTT. It translates to CASSLGGGEQYF. V is TRBV19 and J is TRBJ2-3; weak D call: TRBD2 (6 bases). From germline, CDR1 is LNHDA and CDR2 SQIVND (reference sequence). V lost 5 bases, J lost 11 bases, and 14 bases lay in between. This CDR3 is built from 12 residues.

The chain joins TRBV30 to TRBJ2-5, with D tentatively TRBD1 (6 bases). The germline CDR1 and CDR2 sequences are GTSNPN and SVGIG (reference sequence). Trimming left V 2 bases short and J 5 bases short, with 21 bases between. CDR3 length equals 16 residues. CDR3 loop: CAWSSLAVGHRETQYF. CDR3 coding DNA: TGTGCCTGGAGTTCCCTGGCGGTGGGACACCGTGAGACCCAGTACTTC.

This rearrangement joins TRBV9 to TRBJ1-5; 11 nucleotides agree with TRBD1. Germline V CDR1 and CDR2: SGDLS, YYNGEE. The ends lost 4 bases at V and 6 bases at J; junction bases unmatched: 6. This CDR3 has 15 residues. CDR3 in amino acids: CASSRLGTGGQPQHF. The CDR3 region has the DNA TGTGCCAGCAGCCGCCTCGGGACAGGGGGTCAGCCCCAGCATTTT.

This clone has only a few counts. The chain uses TRBV7-2 and TRBJ2-2; TRBD2 is a possible D gene (6 bases). The CDR3 runs to 16 residues. CDR1 is SGHTA, CDR2 FQGNSA, per germline. Trimming shortened V by 5 bases and J by 2 bases, and 15 bases separated the two germline ends. In DNA form, the CDR3 reads TGTGCCAGCAGCGCGATGGGCGGGGTCAACACCGGGGAGCTGTTTTTT. Its protein is CASSAMGGVNTGELFF.

The rearrangement uses TRBV28 and TRBJ1-2, with a possible D match to TRBD1 (5 bases). Germline V gene data show CDR1 as MDHEN and CDR2 as SYDVKM. This CDR3 has 14 amino acids. Trimming cost V 4 bases and J 8 bases, with 17 bases left between them. The CDR3 region has the DNA TGTGCCAGCAGTTACCCGTGGAGGGGAGGGGGCTACACCTTC. Its translation is CASSYPWRGGGYTF.

The chain has TRBV2 and TRBJ2-1; 14 bases agree with TRBD2. The germline V gene encodes CDR1 SNHLY and CDR2 FYNNEI. The CDR3 is made up of 15 amino acids. With V trimmed by 8 bases and J by 9 bases, 9 bases remained unmatched. This CDR3 is CASLQRLAGGPEQFF. In DNA, the CDR3 is TGTGCCAGCCTCCAACGACTAGCGGGGGGGCCTGAGCAGTTCTTC.

The gene calls are TRBV2 and TRBJ2-1; TRBD1 aligns across 8 bases. CDR1 and CDR2 from the germline V gene are SNHLY and FYNNEI. This CDR3 is built from 12 residues. V lost 8 bases, J lost 9 bases, and 6 bases stayed unmatched. The CDR3 sequence: CASGTGWGEQFF. CDR3 sequence (DNA): TGTGCCAGCGGGACAGGTTGGGGTGAGCAGTTCTTC.

The chain recombines TRBV27 with TRBJ1-2, with D possibly TRBD1 on 5 matching bases. The CDR3 totals 14 residues. V was trimmed by 0 bases and J by 12 bases, leaving 17 bases between them. Per the germline V gene, CDR1 is MNHEY and CDR2 is SMNVEV (reference sequence). The CDR3 DNA reads TGTGCCAGCAGTTTATCTCGGAGGGACGTTATTCACACCTTC. Translated, it gives CASSLSRRDVIHTF.

The V gene is TRBV30, the J gene TRBJ1-4; maybe TRBD1 (5 bases). This CDR3 is built from 14 residues. Germline CDR1 and CDR2: GTSNPN and SVGIG (reference sequence). V was clipped by 0 bases and J by 7 bases, with 12 bases between them. The CDR3 loop is CAWSVRGKVEKLFF. CDR3 DNA sequence: TGTGCCTGGAGTGTACGGGGGAAGGTTGAAAAACTGTTTTTT. Using reference TRBV30 and TRBJ1-4 for the parts outside the CDR3, the full variable domain is SQTIHQWPATLVQPVGSPLSLECTVEGTSNPNLYWYRQAAGRGLQLLFYSVGIGQISSEVPQNLSASRPQDRQFILSSKKLLLSDSGFYLCAWSVRGKVEKLFFGSGTQLSVL.

This clone was recorded only once. This sequence joins TRBV4-2 and TRBJ2-1; 7 bases fit TRBD1. CDR3 length: 16 amino acids. CDR1 is LGHNA, CDR2 YNFKEQ, per germline. The J segment lost 4 bases and the V segment lost 1 base, leaving 7 bases of the junction unmatched. CDR3 protein: CASSQVDGTAYNEQFF. The CDR3 DNA reads as TGTGCCAGCAGCCAAGTTGACGGGACAGCTTACAATGAGCAGTTCTTC.

The V call is TRBV30, the J call TRBJ1-2; weak D call: TRBD1 (5 bases). Trimming stripped 4 bases from V and 6 bases from J, with 15 bases between. The germline CDR1 and CDR2 sequences are GTSNPN and SVGIG (reference sequence). The CDR3 length is 13 residues. The CDR3 DNA sequence: TGTGCCTGGACCTCCCTTTGGGGGGATGGCTACACCTTC. The encoded protein is CAWTSLWGDGYTF.

This clone was seen only a few times. This chain connects TRBV2 to TRBJ1-2, with TRBD1 as a possible D gene (6 bases). Germline V gives CDR1 SNHLY, CDR2 FYNNEI. The germline V and J ends were trimmed by 8 bases and 6 bases, with 13 bases remaining between them. This CDR3 spans 12 amino acids. The CDR3 sequence: CASGSRGNGYTF. In DNA, the CDR3 is TGTGCCAGCGGTTCCAGGGGTAATGGCTACACCTTC.

This chain joins TRBV27 and TRBJ2-1; 9 positions match TRBD2. The germline V gene has CDR1 MNHEY and CDR2 SMNVEV (reference sequence). V lost 5 bases, J lost 7 bases, and 12 bases stayed unmatched. The CDR3 sequence is 16 residues long. CDR3 DNA sequence: TGTGCCAGCAGTCAAACTGGGGCGGGAGGGAGAAATGAGCAGTTCTTC. Translation gives CASSQTGAGGRNEQFF.

The count of this clone is one. The rearrangement uses TRBV6-1 and TRBJ2-1; unclear D gene. Trimming stripped 3 bases from V and 3 bases from J, with 6 bases between. CDR3 length: 13 residues. Germline CDR1 and CDR2: MNHNS and SASEGT. The CDR3 bases are TGTGCCAGCAGTGACCAACTCTACAATGAGCAGTTCTTC. Translating it yields CASSDQLYNEQFF.